This T cell receptor (beta chain) was identified during a study of blood T cell repertoires in COVID-19 (TCRdb year 2020). Concerning the study at large: Samples covering the acute and convalescent phases of COVID-19 were provided by collaborators in the United States, Italy and Spain. The repertoires were released in a freely available public database intended as a resource for research on the immune response to SARS-CoV-2. Where available, HLA class I and class II types were taken from metadata supplied by the sample provider and were not determined by assay-based typing. The dataset comprised deeply sampled blood TCRbeta repertoires from subjects exposed to, actively infected with, or recovered from COVID-19. A de-identified subject ID, COVID-19 status, age in years and sex were almost always included in the sample metadata. The samples were drawn from the first 160 participants of the ongoing ImmuneRACE study and from under 1,500 subjects provided by 6 global collaborators. The material from the prospective study consisted of cDNA or gDNA derived from T cells, B-cell-depleted T cells, or PBMCs. General findings and caveats noted by the study authors: The quantity of clinical and demographic metadata differed by source and by participant and was supplied without curation.

TCRbeta CDR3 regions were amplified from genomic DNA by means of the immunoSEQ Assay, a bias-controlled multiplex PCR. On the study's bioinformatics: Nucleated cell counts per sample were estimated from amplification of reference gene primers within the assay. To quantify the absolute abundance of each unique TCRbeta CDR3 rearrangement, sequence reads were collapsed and filtered. For each sample, productive Simpson clonality was calculated as the square root of Simpson's diversity index across productive rearrangements. Not all clones reach the TCRdb copy of this immuneACCESS table, which keeps in-frame sequences only. Checked studies attribute under half of the gap to unresolved V genes and leave the rest unexplained. Clonal size and the V and J genes are those of that table, whereas D and trimming came from the DNA. This sample has around 220,000 clones in its table, and 85% to 90% of those were observed once. About 15% of the sample belongs to the ten largest clones.

Participants in the prospective study were enrolled through a virtual design, were aged about 18 to 100 years, and lived in roughly 24 United States geographic areas. Cohort assignment in the prospective study relied on participant-reported clinical history from a screening survey and a study questionnaire. Each participant in the prospective study had whole blood, serum and a nasopharyngeal or oropharyngeal swab collected by mobile phlebotomists. Participants in the prospective study had the option to provide additional blood draws and questionnaires over a 2-month period. Before DNA extraction, blood samples from the prospective study were shipped at room temperature or frozen. A single count supports this clone. No antigen is known for it. Base qualities are missing; no much larger clone stands one base away. The sequence came from a woman aged 45 to 65 with acute COVID-19. Input material: PBMCs or T cells enriched from blood (not recorded which).

This receptor carries the CDR3 CASSWWTGVNAAFF. The DNA sequence is as follows: TGTGCCAGCAGCTGGTGGACAGGGGTGAACGCAGCTTTCTTT. This receptor chain uses TRBV5-5 and TRBJ1-1; the central 9 bases match TRBD1. The CDR3 has 14 amino acids, counting the end cysteine and phenylalanine. The DNA shown is the 42-base CDR3, in frame from base 1. CDR1 SGHKS and CDR2 YYEKEE were looked up in the germline V gene (reference sequence). V lost 3 bases and J lost 10 bases, and the count of bases not matched to a germline gene is 10.